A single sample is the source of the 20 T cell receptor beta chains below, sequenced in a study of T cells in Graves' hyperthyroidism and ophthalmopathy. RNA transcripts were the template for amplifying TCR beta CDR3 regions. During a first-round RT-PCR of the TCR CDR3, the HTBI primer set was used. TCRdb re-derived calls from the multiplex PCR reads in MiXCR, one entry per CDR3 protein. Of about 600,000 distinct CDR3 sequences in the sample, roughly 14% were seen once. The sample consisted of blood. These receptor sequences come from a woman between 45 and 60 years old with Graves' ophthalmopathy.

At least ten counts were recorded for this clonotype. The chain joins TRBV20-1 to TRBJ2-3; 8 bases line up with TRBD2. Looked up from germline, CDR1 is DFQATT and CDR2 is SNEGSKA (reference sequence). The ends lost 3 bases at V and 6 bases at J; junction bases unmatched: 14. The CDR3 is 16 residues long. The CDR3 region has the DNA TGCAGTGCTAGTCAAGTGGGCGGGAGGTCTACGGATACGCAGTATTTT. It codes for CSASQVGGRSTDTQYF.

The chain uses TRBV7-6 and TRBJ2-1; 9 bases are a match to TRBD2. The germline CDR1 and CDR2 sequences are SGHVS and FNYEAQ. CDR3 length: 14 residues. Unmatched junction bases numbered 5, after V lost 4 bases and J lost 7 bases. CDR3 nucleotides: TGTGCCAGCAGCTACGGTAGCGGGAGTAATGAGCAGTTCTTC. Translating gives CASSYGSGSNEQFF.

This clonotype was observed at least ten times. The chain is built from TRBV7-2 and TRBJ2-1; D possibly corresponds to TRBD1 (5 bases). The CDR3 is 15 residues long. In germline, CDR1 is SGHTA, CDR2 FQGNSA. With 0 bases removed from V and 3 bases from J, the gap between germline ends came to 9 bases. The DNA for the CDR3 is TGTGCCAGCAGCTTAGCTAGTGACAGCTACAATGAGCAGTTCTTC. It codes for CASSLASDSYNEQFF. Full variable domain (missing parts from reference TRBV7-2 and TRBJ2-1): GAGVSQSPSNKVTEKGKDVELRCDPISGHTALYWYRQSLGQGLEFLIYFQGNSAPDKSGLPSDRFSAERTGGSVSTLTIQRTQQEDSAVYLCASSLASDSYNEQFFGPGTRLTVL.

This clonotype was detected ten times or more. The CDR3 protein is CASRGLALTYEQYF. Written as DNA, the CDR3 is TGTGCCAGCAGGGGACTAGCGCTAACCTACGAGCAGTACTTC. The chain couples TRBV27 to TRBJ2-7, with 10 bases identical to TRBD2. The CDR3 extends over 14 amino acids. The trim removed 6 bases at V and 2 bases at J, leaving 4 bases unmatched. Germline V CDR1 and CDR2: MNHEY, SMNVEV (reference sequence).

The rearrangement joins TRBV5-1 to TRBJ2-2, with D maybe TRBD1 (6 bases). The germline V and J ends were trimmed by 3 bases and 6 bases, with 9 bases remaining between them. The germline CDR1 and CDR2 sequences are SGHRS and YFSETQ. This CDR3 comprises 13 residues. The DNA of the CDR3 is TGCGCCAGCAGCTATGGACAGTCCGGGGAGCTGTTTTTT. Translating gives CASSYGQSGELFF. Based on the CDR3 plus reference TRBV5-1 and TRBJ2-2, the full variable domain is KAGVTQTPRYLIKTRGQQVTLSCSPISGHRSVSWYQQTPGQGLQFLFEYFSETQRNKGNFPGRFSGRQFSNSRSEMNVSTLELGDSALYLCASSYGQSGELFFGEGSRLTVL.

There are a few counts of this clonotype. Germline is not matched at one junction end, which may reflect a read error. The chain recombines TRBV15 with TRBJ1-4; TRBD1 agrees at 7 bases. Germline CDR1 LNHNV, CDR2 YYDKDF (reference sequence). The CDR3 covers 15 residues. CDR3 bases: TGTGCCACCAGCAGACTAGGACAGGTGGATGAAGAACTGTTTTTT. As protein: CATSRLGQVDEELFF.

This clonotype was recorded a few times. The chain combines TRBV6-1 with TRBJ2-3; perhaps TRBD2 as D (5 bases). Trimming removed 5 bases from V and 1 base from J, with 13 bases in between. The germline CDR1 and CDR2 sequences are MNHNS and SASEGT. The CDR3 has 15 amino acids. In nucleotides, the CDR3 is TGTGCCAGCAGTCCAAACCTTAGCGGCACAGATACGCAGTATTTT. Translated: CASSPNLSGTDTQYF.

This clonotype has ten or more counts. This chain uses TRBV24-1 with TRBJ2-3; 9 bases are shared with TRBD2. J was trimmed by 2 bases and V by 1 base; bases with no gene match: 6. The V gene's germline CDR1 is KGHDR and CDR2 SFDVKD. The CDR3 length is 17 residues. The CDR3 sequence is CATSDFAAGGTTDTQYF. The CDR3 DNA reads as TGTGCCACCAGTGATTTTGCGGCGGGAGGGACCACAGATACGCAGTATTTT.

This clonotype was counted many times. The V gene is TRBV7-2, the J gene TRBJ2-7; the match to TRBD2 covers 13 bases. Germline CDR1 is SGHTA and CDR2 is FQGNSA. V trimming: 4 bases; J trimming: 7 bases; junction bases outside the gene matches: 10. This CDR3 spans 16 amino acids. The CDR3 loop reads CASSSAGLAGTREQYF. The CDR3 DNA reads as TGTGCCAGCAGCTCAGCGGGACTAGCGGGAACAAGGGAGCAGTACTTC. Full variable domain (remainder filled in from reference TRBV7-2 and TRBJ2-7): GAGVSQSPSNKVTEKGKDVELRCDPISGHTALYWYRQSLGQGLEFLIYFQGNSAPDKSGLPSDRFSAERTGGSVSTLTIQRTQQEDSAVYLCASSSAGLAGTREQYFGPGTRLTVT.

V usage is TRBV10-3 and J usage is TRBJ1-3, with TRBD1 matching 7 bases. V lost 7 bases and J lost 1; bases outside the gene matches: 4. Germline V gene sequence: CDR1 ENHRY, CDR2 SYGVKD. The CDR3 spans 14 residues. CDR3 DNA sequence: TGTGCCATCAACCCACAGGGGTCTGGAAACACCATATATTTT. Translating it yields CAINPQGSGNTIYF.

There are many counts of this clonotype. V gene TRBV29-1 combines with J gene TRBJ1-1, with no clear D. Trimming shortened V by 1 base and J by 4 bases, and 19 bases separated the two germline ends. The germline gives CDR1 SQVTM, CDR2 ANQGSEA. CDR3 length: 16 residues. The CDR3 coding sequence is TGCAGCGTTGAAGTGCCGGACTCCTTTTTTATCACTGAAGCTTTCTTT. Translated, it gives CSVEVPDSFFITEAFF.

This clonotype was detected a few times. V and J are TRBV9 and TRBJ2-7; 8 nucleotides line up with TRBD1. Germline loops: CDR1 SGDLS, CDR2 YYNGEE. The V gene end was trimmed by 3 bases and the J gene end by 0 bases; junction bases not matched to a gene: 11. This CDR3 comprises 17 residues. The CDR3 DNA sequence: TGTGCCAGCAGCGGGCCGACTACAGGGGGAAGCTCCTACGAGCAGTACTTC. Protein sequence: CASSGPTTGGSSYEQYF.

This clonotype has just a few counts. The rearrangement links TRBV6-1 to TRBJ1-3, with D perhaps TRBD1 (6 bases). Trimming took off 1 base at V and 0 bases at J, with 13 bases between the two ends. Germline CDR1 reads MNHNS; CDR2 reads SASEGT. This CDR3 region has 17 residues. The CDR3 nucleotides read TGTGCCAGCAGTGAAGTGCAGGGGTTAGGCTCTGGAAACACCATATATTTT. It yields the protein CASSEVQGLGSGNTIYF.

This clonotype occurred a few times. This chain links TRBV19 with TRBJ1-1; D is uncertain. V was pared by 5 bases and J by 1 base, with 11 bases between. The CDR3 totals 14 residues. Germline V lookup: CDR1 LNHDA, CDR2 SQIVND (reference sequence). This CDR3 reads CASSHTTTNTEAFF. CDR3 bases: TGTGCCAGTAGTCACACAACAACGAACACTGAAGCTTTCTTT. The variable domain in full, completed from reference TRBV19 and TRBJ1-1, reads DGGITQSPKYLFRKEGQNVTLSCEQNLNHDAMYWYRQDPGQGLRLIYYSQIVNDFQKGDIAEGYSVSREKKESFPLTVTSAQKNPTAFYLCASSHTTTNTEAFFGQGTRLTVV.

In nucleotides, the CDR3 is TGCAGCGTTGATGGACAGCAAAGTGGAGTCTACACCTTC. This sequence encodes CSVDGQQSGVYTF. The V gene is TRBV29-1, the J gene TRBJ1-2; D possibly corresponds to TRBD1 (6 bases). Looked up from germline, CDR1 is SQVTM and CDR2 is ANQGSEA. This CDR3 is built from 13 residues. V was pared by 3 bases and J by 10 bases, with 18 bases between.

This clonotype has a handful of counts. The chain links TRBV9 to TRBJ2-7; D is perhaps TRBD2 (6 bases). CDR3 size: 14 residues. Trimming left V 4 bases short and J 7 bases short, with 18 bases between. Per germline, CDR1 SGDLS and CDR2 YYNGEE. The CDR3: CASSPPWGVGEQYF. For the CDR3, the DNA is TGTGCCAGCAGCCCTCCTTGGGGGGTAGGTGAGCAGTACTTC.

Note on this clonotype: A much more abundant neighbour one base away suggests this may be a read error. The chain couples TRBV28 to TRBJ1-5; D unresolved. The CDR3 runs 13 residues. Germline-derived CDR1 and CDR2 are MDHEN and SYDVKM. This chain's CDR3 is CVSRSGVNQPQHF. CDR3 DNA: TGTGTCAGCAGATCCGGAGTCAATCAGCCCCAGCATTTT.

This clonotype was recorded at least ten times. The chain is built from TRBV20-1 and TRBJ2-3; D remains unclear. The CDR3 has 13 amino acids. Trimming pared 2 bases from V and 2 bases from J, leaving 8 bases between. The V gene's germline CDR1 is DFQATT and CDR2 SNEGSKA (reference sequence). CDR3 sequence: CSARMGNTDTQYF. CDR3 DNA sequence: TGCAGTGCTAGAATGGGGAACACAGATACGCAGTATTTT.

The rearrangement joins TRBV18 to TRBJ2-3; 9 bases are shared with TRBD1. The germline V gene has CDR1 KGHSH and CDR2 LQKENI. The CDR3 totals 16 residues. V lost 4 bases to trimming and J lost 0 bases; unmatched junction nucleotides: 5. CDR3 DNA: TGTGCCAGCTCACGCGGGACAGGGAGTAGCACAGATACGCAGTATTTT. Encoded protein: CASSRGTGSSTDTQYF.

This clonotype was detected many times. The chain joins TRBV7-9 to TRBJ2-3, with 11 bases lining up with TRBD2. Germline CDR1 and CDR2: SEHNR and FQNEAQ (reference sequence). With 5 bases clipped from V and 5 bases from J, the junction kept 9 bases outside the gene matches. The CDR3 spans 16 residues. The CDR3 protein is CASSVGLAALIDTQYF. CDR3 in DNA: TGTGCCAGCAGCGTGGGACTAGCGGCCCTCATAGATACGCAGTATTTT.